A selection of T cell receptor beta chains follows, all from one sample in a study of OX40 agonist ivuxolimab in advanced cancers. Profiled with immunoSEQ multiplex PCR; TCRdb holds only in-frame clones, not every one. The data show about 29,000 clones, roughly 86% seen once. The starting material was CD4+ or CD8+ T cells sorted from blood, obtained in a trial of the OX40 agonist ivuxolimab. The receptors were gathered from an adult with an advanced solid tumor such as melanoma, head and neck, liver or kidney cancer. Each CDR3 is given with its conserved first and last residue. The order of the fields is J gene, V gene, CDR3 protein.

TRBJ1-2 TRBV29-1 CSADPGPKGGYTF
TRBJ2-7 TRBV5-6 CASSSQLAGGLSSYEQYF
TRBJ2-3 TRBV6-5 CASSYFTDTQYF
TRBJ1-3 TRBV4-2 CASSQDLGGNTIYF
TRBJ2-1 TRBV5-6 CASSLDQGEQFF
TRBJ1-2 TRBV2 CASRVTGNYGYTF
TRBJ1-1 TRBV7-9 CASSYDNLNTEAFF
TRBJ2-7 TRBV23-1 CASSQARITGGDEQYF
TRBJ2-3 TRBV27 CASSLVIPGYMTDTQYF
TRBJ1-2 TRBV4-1 CASSPQAGQVEGYTF
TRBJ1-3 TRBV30 CAWSVRGEISGNTIYF
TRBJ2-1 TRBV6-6 CASREPGINEQFF
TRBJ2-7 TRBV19 CASSIFGGRSYEQYF
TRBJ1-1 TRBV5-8 CASSFPRNNTEAFF
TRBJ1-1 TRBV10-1 CASSADRGGSQVF
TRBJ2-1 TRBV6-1 CASSRAEQFF
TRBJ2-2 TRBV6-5 CASRPGTYTGELFF
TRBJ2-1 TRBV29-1 CSVEGGTSGVGEQFF
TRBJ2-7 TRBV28 CATQAGGNYEQYF
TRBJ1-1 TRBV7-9 CASSSLGGAVNTEAFF
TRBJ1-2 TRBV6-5 CASSTRTGGDYGYTF
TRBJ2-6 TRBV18 CASSPPVAAGGANVLTF
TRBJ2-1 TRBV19 CASSPHREYNEQFF
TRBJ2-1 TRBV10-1 CASTAVYNEQFF
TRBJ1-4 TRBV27 CASSLYAGGEKLFF
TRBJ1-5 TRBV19 CASSLGNQPQHF
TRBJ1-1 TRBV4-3 CASSQGRPYPGTEAFF
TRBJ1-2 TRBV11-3 CASSLDETMRAVYGYTF
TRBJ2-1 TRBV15 CATSARLAPVYNEQFF
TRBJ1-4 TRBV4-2 CASSHGTGALGEKLFF
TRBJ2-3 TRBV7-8 CASSFDPSGVTQPDTQYF
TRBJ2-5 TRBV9 CASSITSGGAAETQYF
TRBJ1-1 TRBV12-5 CASGLGAEAFF
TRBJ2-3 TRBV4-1 CASSGPGPDTQYF
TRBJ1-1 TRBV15 CATSHRGGAAFF
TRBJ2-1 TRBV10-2 CASTERGLAGNHEQFF
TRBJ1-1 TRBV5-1 CASSLDRGWNTEAFF
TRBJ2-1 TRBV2 CASSEGTGGFNNEQFF
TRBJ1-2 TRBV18 CASSPKTGNYGYTF
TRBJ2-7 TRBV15 CATSREFGQYYEQYF
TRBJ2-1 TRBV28 CASSLGLAGANEQFF
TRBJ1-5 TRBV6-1 CASSEAVQISNQPQHF
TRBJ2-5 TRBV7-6 CASSLSLAGNLEETQYF
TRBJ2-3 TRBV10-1 CASSELGLAGVDTQYF
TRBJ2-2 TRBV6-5 CASSYSAGAAGELFF
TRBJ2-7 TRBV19 CASSGGDSSYEQYF
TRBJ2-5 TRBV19 CAISPGTGGMETQYF
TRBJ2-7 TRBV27 CASSSAGTTYEQYF
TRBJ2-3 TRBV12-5 CASGLLIAGDTDTQYF
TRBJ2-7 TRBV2 CASSEPDIVSYEQYF
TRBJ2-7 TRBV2 CASSDPGRYEQYF
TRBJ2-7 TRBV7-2 CASSLVVGANYEQYF
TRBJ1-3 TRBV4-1 CASSQDSRLGSGNTIYF